This T cell receptor beta chain originates from a study of blood T cell repertoires in COVID-19. Participant-given clinical history determined each cohort assignment. Recovered Cohort 3 donors showed two negative PCRs, clearance, or symptom resolution. Original methodology: Counts of nucleated cells, estimated from reference gene primer amplification, were obtained. TCRdb's copy holds only in-frame clones and misses some; the assay was immunoSEQ multiplex PCR. V, J and clone size reflect that table, while D and trimming were determined from the DNA. Among around 500,000 clones listed, about nine tenths were seen once. The CDR3 sequence is 14 residues long. Germline V gene sequence: CDR1 SGHAT, CDR2 FQNNGV. Trimming left V 5 bases short and J 2 bases short, with 12 bases between.

This chain connects TRBV11-2 to TRBJ1-1; TRBD1 might be the D (6 bases). Sequencing input: PBMCs or T cells enriched from blood (not recorded which). The receptor was derived from a woman in her sixties or seventies who had recovered from COVID-19. The CDR3 sequence is CASSRTAQNTEAFF. The CDR3 bases are TGTGCCAGCAGCAGGACAGCCCAAAACACTGAAGCTTTCTTT.